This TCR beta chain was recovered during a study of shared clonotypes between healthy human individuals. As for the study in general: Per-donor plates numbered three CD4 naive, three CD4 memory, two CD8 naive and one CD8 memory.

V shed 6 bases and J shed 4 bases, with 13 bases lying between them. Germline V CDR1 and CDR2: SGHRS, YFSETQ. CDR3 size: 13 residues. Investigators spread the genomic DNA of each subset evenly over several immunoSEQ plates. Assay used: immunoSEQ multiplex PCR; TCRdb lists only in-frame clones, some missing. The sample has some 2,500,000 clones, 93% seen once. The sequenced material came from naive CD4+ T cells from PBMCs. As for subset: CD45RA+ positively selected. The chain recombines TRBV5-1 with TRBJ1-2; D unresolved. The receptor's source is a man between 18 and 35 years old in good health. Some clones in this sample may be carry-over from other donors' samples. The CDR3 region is CASTGEDPYGYTF. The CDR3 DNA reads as TGCGCCAGCACCGGGGAGGACCCCTATGGCTACACCTTC.